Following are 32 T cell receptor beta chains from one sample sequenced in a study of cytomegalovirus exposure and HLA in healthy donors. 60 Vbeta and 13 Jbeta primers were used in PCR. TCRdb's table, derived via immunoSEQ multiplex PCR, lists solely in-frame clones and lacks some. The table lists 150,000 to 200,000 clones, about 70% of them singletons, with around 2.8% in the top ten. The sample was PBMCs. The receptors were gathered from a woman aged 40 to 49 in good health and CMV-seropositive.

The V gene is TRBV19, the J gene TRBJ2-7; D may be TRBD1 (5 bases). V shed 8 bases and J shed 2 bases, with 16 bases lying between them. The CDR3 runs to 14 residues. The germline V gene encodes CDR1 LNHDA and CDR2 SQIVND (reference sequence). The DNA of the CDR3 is TGTGCCAGTTCACGACAGACGGAAACCTACGAGCAGTACTTC. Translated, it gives CASSRQTETYEQYF.

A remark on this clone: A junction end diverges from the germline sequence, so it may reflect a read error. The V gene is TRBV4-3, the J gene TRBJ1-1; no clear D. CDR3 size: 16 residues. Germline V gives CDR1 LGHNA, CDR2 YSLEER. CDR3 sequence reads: CASSQDAISLKTEAFF. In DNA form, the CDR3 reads TGCGCCAGCAGCCAAGATGCGATATCTCTGAAGACTGAAGCTTTCTTT.

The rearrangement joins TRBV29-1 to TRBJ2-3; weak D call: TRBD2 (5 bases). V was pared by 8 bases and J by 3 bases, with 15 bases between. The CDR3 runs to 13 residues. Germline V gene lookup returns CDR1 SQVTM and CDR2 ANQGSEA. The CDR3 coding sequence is TGCAGCTCGCGTGTGGGAGTGACAGATACGCAGTATTTT. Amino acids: CSSRVGVTDTQYF.

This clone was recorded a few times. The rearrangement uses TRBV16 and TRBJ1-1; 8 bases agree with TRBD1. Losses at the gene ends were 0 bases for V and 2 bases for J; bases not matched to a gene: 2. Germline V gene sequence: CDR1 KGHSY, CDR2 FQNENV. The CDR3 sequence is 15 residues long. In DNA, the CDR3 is TGTGCCAGCAGCCAATCGGGACAGGCCAACACTGAAGCTTTCTTT. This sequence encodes CASSQSGQANTEAFF. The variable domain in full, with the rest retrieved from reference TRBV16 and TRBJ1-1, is GEEVAQTPKHLVRGEGQKAKLYCAPIKGHSYVFWYQQVLKNEFKFLISFQNENVFDETGMPKERFSAKCLPNSPCSLEIQATKLEDSAVYFCASSQSGQANTEAFFGQGTRLTVV.

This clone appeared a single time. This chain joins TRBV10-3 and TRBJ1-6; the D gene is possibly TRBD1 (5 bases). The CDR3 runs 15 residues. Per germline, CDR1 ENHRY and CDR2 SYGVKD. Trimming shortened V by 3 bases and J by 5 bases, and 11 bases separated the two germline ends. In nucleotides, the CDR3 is TGTGCCATCAGTGACCTTGGGGCCGATAATTCACCCCTCCACTTT. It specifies CAISDLGADNSPLHF.

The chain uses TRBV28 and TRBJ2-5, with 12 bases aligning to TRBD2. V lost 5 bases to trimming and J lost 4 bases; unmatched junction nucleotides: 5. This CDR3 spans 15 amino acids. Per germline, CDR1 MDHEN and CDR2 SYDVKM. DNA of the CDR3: TGTGCCAGCAGTACAGGGACTAGCGGGTTAGAGACCCAGTACTTC. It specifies CASSTGTSGLETQYF.

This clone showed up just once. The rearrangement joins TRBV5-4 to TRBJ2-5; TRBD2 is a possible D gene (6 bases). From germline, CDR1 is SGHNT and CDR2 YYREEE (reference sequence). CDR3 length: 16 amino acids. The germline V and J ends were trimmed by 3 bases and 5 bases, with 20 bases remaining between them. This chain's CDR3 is CASSWGTGAGVETQYF. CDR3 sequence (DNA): TGTGCCAGCAGCTGGGGGACTGGAGCTGGGGTGGAGACCCAGTACTTC.

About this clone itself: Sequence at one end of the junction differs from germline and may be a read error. CDR3 nucleotide sequence: TGCAGCGTTGAATTGGAGTCTAACTATGGCTACCCCTTC. Its translation: CSVELESNYGYPF. The chain carries TRBV29-1 and TRBJ1-2; D is undetermined. CDR3 length: 13 residues. The germline V gene has CDR1 SQVTM and CDR2 ANQGSEA.

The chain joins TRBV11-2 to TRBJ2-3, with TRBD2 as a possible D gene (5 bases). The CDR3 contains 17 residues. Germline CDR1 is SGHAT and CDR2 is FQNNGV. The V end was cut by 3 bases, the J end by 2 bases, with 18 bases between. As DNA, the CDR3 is TGTGCCAGCAGCTTGGGAGAGGACTCGTTTCACACAGATACGCAGTATTTT. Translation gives CASSLGEDSFHTDTQYF.

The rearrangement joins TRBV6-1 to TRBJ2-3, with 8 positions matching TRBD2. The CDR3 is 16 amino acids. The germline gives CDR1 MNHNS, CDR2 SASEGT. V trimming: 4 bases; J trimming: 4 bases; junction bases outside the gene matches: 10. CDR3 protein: CASSGREANKADTQYF. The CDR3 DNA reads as TGTGCCAGCAGTGGGCGGGAGGCCAACAAGGCAGATACGCAGTATTTT.

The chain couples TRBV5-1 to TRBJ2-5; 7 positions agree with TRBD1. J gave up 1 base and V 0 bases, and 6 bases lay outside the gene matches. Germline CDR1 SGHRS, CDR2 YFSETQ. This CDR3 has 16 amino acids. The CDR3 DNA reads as TGCGCCAGCAGCTTGGAACCCGGGACAGTCCAAGAGACCCAGTACTTC. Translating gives CASSLEPGTVQETQYF.

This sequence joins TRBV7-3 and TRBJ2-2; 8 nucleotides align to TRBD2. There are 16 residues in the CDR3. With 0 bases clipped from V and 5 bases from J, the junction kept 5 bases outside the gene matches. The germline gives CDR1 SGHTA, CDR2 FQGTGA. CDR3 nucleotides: TGTGCCAGCAGCTTAACCCAGCGGGGGAGAACCGGGGAGCTGTTTTTT. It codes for CASSLTQRGRTGELFF.

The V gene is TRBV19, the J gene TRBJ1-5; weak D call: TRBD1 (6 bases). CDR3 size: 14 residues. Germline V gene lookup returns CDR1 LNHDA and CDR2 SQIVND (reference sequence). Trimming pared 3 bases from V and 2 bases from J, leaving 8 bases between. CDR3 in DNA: TGTGCCAGTAGTATTGAGGGGGGCAATCAGCCCCAGCATTTT. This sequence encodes CASSIEGGNQPQHF. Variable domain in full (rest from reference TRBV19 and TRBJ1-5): DGGITQSPKYLFRKEGQNVTLSCEQNLNHDAMYWYRQDPGQGLRLIYYSQIVNDFQKGDIAEGYSVSREKKESFPLTVTSAQKNPTAFYLCASSIEGGNQPQHFGDGTRLSIL.

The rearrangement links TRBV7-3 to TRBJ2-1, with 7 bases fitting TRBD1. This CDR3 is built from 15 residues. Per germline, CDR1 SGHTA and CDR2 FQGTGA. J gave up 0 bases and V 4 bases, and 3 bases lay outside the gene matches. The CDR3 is CASSSQGTSYNEQFF. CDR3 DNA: TGTGCCAGCAGCTCACAGGGGACCTCCTACAATGAGCAGTTCTTC.

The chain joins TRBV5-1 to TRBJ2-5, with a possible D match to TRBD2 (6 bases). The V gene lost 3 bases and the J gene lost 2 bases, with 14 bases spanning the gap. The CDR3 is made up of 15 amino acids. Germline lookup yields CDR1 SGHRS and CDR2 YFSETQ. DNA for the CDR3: TGCGCCAGCAGCTACGTCGAGGCGGGACAAGAGACCCAGTACTTC. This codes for CASSYVEAGQETQYF.

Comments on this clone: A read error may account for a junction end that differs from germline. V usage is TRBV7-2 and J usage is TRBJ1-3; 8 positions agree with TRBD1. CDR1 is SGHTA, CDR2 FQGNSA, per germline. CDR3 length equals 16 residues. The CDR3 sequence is CASSTRGTGPGNAIYF. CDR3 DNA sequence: TGTGCCAGCAGCACTAGAGGGACAGGTCCAGGAAACGCCATATATTTT.

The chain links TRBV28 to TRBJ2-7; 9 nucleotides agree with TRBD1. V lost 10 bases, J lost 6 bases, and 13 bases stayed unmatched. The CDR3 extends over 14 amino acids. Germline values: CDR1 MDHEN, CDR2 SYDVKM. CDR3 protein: CATSNRQGGAEQYF. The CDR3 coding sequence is TGTGCCACCTCTAATAGACAGGGGGGTGCCGAGCAGTACTTC.

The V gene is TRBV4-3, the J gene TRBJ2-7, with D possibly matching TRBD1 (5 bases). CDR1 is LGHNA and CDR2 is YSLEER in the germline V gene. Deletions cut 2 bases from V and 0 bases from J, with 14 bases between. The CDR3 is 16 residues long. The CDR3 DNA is TGCGCCAGCAGCCAATCCCGGACATTGAGCTCCTACGAGCAGTACTTC. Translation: CASSQSRTLSSYEQYF.

CDR3 sequence: CASSLVAGVNTGELFF. CDR3 bases: TGTGCCAGCAGCTTGGTGGCGGGAGTAAACACCGGGGAGCTGTTTTTT. The rearrangement links TRBV5-4 to TRBJ2-2; TRBD2 aligns across 7 bases. The CDR3 runs 16 residues. CDR1 and CDR2 (germline): SGHNT, YYREEE (reference sequence). V lost 0 bases, J lost 2 bases, and 4 bases stayed unmatched. Looking up the rest from reference TRBV5-4 and TRBJ2-2 gives the full variable domain: ETGVTQSPTHLIKTRGQQVTLRCSSQSGHNTVSWYQQALGQGPQFIFQYYREEENGRGNFPPRFSGLQFPNYSSELNVNALELDDSALYLCASSLVAGVNTGELFFGEGSRLTVL.

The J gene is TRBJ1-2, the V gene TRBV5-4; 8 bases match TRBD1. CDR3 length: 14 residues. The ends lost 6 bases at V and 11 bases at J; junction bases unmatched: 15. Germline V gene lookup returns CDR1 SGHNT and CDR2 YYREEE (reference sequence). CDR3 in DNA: TGTGCCAGCACCCTAGAAGGGACAGGATTTTGGTACACCTTC. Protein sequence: CASTLEGTGFWYTF.

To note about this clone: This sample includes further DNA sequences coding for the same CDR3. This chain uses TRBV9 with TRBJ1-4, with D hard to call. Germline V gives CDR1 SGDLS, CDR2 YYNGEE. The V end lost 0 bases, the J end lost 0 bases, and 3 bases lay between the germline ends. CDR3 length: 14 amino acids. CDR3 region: CASSVATTNEKLFF. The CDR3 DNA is TGTGCCAGCAGCGTAGCAACAACTAATGAAAAACTGTTTTTT.

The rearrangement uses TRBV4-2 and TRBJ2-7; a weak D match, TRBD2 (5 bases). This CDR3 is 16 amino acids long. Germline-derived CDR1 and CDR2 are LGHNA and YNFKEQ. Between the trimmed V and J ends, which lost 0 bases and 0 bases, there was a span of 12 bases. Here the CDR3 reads CASSQDTPSPSYEQYF. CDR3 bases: TGTGCCAGCAGCCAAGATACGCCTAGCCCCTCCTACGAGCAGTACTTC.

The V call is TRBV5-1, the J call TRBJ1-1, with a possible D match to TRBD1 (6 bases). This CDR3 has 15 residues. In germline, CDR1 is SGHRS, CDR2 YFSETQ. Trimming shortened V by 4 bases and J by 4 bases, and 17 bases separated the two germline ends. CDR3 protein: CASSPQGPPATEAFF. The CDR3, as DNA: TGCGCCAGCAGCCCCCAGGGGCCCCCAGCCACTGAAGCTTTCTTT.

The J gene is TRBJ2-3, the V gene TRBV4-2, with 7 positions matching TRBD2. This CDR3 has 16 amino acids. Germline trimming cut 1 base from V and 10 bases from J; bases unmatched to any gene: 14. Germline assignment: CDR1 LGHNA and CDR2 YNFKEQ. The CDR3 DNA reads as TGTGCCAGCAGCCAAGTAGATAGTGGGGTGGCGGGAGCGCAGTATTTT. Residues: CASSQVDSGVAGAQYF.

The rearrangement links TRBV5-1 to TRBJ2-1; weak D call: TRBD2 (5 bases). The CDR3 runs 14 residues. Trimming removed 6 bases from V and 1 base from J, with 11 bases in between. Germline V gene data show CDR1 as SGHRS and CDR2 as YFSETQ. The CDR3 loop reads CASTPRESYNEQFF. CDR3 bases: TGCGCCAGCACCCCGAGGGAGTCCTACAATGAGCAGTTCTTC.

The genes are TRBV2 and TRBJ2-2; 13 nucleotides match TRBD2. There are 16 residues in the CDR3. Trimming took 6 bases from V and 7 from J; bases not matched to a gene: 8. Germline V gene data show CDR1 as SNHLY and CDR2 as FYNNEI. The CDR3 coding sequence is TGTGCCAGCAGCTGGACTAGCGGGAGAGCGGGCGGGGAGCTGTTTTTT. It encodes CASSWTSGRAGGELFF. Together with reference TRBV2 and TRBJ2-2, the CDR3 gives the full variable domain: EPEVTQTPSHQVTQMGQEVILRCVPISNHLYFYWYRQILGQKVEFLVSFYNNEISEKSEIFDDQFSVERPDGSNFTLKIRSTKLEDSAMYFCASSWTSGRAGGELFFGEGSRLTVL.

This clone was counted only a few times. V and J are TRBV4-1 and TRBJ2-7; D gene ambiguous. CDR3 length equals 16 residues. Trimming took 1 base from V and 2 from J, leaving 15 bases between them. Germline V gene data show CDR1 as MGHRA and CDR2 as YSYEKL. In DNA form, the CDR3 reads TGCGCCAGCAGCCAAGTTCAGTCTTCGTCCCCCTACGAGCAGTACTTC. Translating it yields CASSQVQSSSPYEQYF.

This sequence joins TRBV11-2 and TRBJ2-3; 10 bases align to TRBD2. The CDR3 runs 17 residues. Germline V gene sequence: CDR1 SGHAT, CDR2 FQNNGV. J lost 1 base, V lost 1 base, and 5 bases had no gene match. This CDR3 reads CASSLVGLAGGTDTQYF. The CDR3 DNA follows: TGTGCCAGCAGCTTAGTGGGCCTAGCGGGGGGCACAGATACGCAGTATTTT. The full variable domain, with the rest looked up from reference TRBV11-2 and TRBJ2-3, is EAGVAQSPRYKIIEKRQSVAFWCNPISGHATLYWYQQILGQGPKLLIQFQNNGVVDDSQLPKDRFSAERLKGVDSTLKIQPAKLEDSAVYLCASSLVGLAGGTDTQYFGPGTRLTVL.

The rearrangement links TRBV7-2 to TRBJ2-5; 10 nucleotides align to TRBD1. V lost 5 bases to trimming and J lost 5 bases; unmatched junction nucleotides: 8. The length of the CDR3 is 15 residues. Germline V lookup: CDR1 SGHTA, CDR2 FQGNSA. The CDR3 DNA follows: TGTGCCAGCAGCCCACCGACAGGGGGCGGGGAGACCCAGTACTTC. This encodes CASSPPTGGGETQYF.

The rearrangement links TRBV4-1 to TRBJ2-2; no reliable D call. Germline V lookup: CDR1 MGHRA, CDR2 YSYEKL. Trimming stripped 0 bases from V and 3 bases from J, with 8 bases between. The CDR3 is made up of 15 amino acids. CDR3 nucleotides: TGCGCCAGCAGCCAAGAAAACTTTTACACCGGGGAGCTGTTTTTT. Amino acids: CASSQENFYTGELFF.

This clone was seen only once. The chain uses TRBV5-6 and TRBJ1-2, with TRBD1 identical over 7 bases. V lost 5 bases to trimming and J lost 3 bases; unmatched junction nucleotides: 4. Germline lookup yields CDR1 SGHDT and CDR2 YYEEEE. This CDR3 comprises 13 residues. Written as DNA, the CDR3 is TGTGCCAGCAGGGGACAGAACGACTATGGCTACACCTTC. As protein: CASRGQNDYGYTF.

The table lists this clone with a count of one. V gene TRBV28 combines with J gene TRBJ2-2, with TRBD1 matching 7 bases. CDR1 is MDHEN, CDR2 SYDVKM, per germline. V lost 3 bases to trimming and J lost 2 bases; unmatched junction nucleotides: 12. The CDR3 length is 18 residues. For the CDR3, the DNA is TGTGCCAGCAGTTTTCCCTCCGGGACAGACATCAACACCGGGGAGCTGTTTTTT. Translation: CASSFPSGTDINTGELFF.